A single sample gave rise to the 30 T cell receptor beta chains below, sequenced in a study of blood T cell repertoires in COVID-19. Profiling relied on immunoSEQ multiplex PCR, and the TCRdb table lists in-frame clones only, not all of them. The table has a few hundred thousand clones, 70% to 90% seen once. Sequencing was performed on peripheral blood. The receptors stem from a woman aged 50 to 60 with COVID-19, enrolled during active disease.

This clone appeared once. J is TRBJ2-1 and V is TRBV5-4; the match to TRBD1 covers 7 bases. With V trimmed by 3 bases and J by 2 bases, 11 bases remained unmatched. Per the germline V gene, CDR1 is SGHNT and CDR2 is YYREEE (reference sequence). This CDR3 contains 17 residues. In nucleotides, the CDR3 is TGTGCCAGCAGCTCGCACTTCGACAGGGACACCTACAATGAGCAGTTCTTC. Translated, it gives CASSSHFDRDTYNEQFF.

The rearrangement joins TRBV24-1 to TRBJ1-2; maybe TRBD1 (5 bases). Looked up from germline, CDR1 is KGHDR and CDR2 is SFDVKD. The CDR3 length is 12 residues. The germline V and J ends were trimmed by 4 bases and 5 bases, with 7 bases remaining between them. CDR3: CATSERGYGYTF. CDR3 sequence (DNA): TGTGCCACCAGTGAAAGGGGATATGGCTACACCTTC.

V and J are TRBV29-1 and TRBJ1-1, with D maybe TRBD1 (5 bases). Germline V gene sequence: CDR1 SQVTM, CDR2 ANQGSEA. The CDR3 loop spans 13 amino acids. Trimming left V 2 bases short and J 5 bases short, with 12 bases between. The CDR3: CSVETFGGTEAFF. The CDR3, as DNA: TGCAGCGTTGAAACGTTCGGGGGGACTGAAGCTTTCTTT.

This chain connects TRBV5-4 to TRBJ1-4, with TRBD1 as a possible D gene (5 bases). From germline, CDR1 is SGHNT and CDR2 YYREEE (reference sequence). V was pared by 3 bases and J by 5 bases, with 17 bases between. The CDR3 covers 16 residues. CDR3 nucleotide sequence: TGTGCCAGCAGCTCTAGCGGGACGAGAGCCAATGAAAAACTGTTTTTT. Translation gives CASSSSGTRANEKLFF.

For the CDR3, the DNA is TGTGCCAGCAGGGCCGCAGGGACATTATTTAACCAGCCCCAGCATTTT. Translating it yields CASRAAGTLFNQPQHF. The genes are TRBV27 and TRBJ1-5, with a tentative D call TRBD1 (6 bases). The germline gives CDR1 MNHEY, CDR2 SMNVEV (reference sequence). The CDR3 is 16 residues long. V dropped 6 bases and J dropped 7 bases, with 22 bases sitting between them.

This sequence joins TRBV13 and TRBJ1-5; possibly TRBD1 for D (6 bases). The CDR3 is 14 amino acids. The germline gives CDR1 PRHDT, CDR2 FYEKMQ (reference sequence). V lost 5 bases to trimming and J lost 0 bases, with 8 bases between them. The CDR3 loop is CASSNRDSNQPQHF. In nucleotides, the CDR3 is TGTGCCAGCAGCAACAGGGATAGCAATCAGCCCCAGCATTTT.

The chain couples TRBV30 to TRBJ1-5; D is unclear. CDR1 is GTSNPN, CDR2 SVGIG, per germline (reference sequence). The CDR3 consists of 13 residues. Trimming shortened V by 4 bases and J by 2 bases, and 9 bases separated the two germline ends. This CDR3 is CAWTTGGNQPQHF. As DNA, the CDR3 is TGTGCCTGGACGACCGGGGGCAATCAGCCCCAGCATTTT. Supplemented by reference TRBV30 and TRBJ1-5, the full variable domain reads SQTIHQWPATLVQPVGSPLSLECTVEGTSNPNLYWYRQAAGRGLQLLFYSVGIGQISSEVPQNLSASRPQDRQFILSSKKLLLSDSGFYLCAWTTGGNQPQHFGDGTRLSIL.

The rearrangement links TRBV7-6 to TRBJ2-2; no reliable D call. CDR1 is SGHVS, CDR2 FNYEAQ, per germline. V dropped 0 bases and J dropped 4 bases, with 12 bases sitting between them. The CDR3 is 16 amino acids. The chain's CDR3 is CASSLAGGSFTGELFF. CDR3 nucleotides: TGTGCCAGCAGCTTAGCGGGTGGTAGCTTCACCGGGGAGCTGTTTTTT.

This sequence joins TRBV28 and TRBJ1-1; TRBD1 aligns across 8 bases. Germline-derived CDR1 and CDR2 are MDHEN and SYDVKM. The CDR3 has 14 residues. The ends lost 6 bases at V and 5 bases at J; junction bases unmatched: 8. DNA for the CDR3: TGTGCCAGCAGCACCCAGGGGGCGCGAACTGAAGCTTTCTTT. Protein sequence: CASSTQGARTEAFF.

The rearrangement links TRBV4-2 to TRBJ2-7, with TRBD2 matching over 7 bases. This CDR3 spans 16 amino acids. The J segment lost 0 bases and the V segment lost 1 base, leaving 6 bases of the junction unmatched. CDR1 LGHNA and CDR2 YNFKEQ come from the germline V gene. CDR3 nucleotides: TGTGCCAGCAGCCAAGGGACCCTAGCGGCCTCCTACGAGCAGTACTTC. The encoded protein is CASSQGTLAASYEQYF.

This sequence joins TRBV6-2 or TRBV6-3 and TRBJ2-3; 9 positions match TRBD1. From germline, CDR1 is MNHEY and CDR2 SVGEGT. The ends lost 6 bases at V and 5 bases at J; junction bases unmatched: 3. CDR3 length: 13 amino acids. In DNA, the CDR3 is TGTGCCAGCAGCGGACAGGGGAAAGATACGCAGTATTTT. Translated: CASSGQGKDTQYF.

This chain connects TRBV2 to TRBJ2-3; D may be TRBD1 (5 bases). The CDR3 consists of 12 residues. Trimming removed 6 bases from V and 5 bases from J, with 9 bases in between. CDR1 and CDR2 from the germline V gene are SNHLY and FYNNEI. As DNA, the CDR3 is TGTGCCAGCAGGGCTGACAGAGATACGCAGTATTTT. Encoded protein: CASRADRDTQYF. The full variable domain, with the rest looked up from reference TRBV2 and TRBJ2-3, is EPEVTQTPSHQVTQMGQEVILRCVPISNHLYFYWYRQILGQKVEFLVSFYNNEISEKSEIFDDQFSVERPDGSNFTLKIRSTKLEDSAMYFCASRADRDTQYFGPGTRLTVL.

This rearrangement joins TRBV19 to TRBJ1-1; a weak D match, TRBD1 (6 bases). This CDR3 region has 17 residues. The germline V gene has CDR1 LNHDA and CDR2 SQIVND (reference sequence). V was clipped by 8 bases and J by 0 bases, with 22 bases between them. Written as DNA, the CDR3 is TGTGCCAGTCACCCGGGTTGGGGGGGGACAATGAACACTGAAGCTTTCTTT. Protein: CASHPGWGGTMNTEAFF.

This chain links TRBV4-2 with TRBJ1-1; D unresolved. This CDR3 is 14 amino acids long. Germline V gene data show CDR1 as LGHNA and CDR2 as YNFKEQ. V lost 1 base to trimming and J lost 2 bases, with 8 bases between them. The CDR3 bases are TGTGCCAGCAGCCAAGGACTTCTAAACACTGAAGCTTTCTTT. Its translation: CASSQGLLNTEAFF.

V usage is TRBV30 and J usage is TRBJ1-6, with 8 bases that match TRBD1. The CDR3 consists of 15 residues. The V segment lost 3 bases and the J segment 7 bases; nucleotides outside the gene matches: 8. The V gene's germline CDR1 is GTSNPN and CDR2 SVGIG (reference sequence). CDR3 nucleotide sequence: TGTGCCTGGAGCAATGTCGGACAGGGAAATTCACCCCTCCACTTT. This gives the protein CAWSNVGQGNSPLHF.

CDR3 in DNA: TGTGCCTGGATGGGGAGGGACACCGGGGAGCTGTTTTTT. Translation gives CAWMGRDTGELFF. The gene calls are TRBV30 and TRBJ2-2; 7 nucleotides match TRBD2. Unmatched junction bases numbered 2, after V lost 4 bases and J lost 3 bases. The CDR3 runs to 13 residues. Germline lookup yields CDR1 GTSNPN and CDR2 SVGIG (reference sequence).

This rearrangement joins TRBV28 to TRBJ2-1; 11 bases are shared with TRBD1. CDR3 size: 16 residues. CDR1 MDHEN and CDR2 SYDVKM come from the germline V gene. V dropped 2 bases and J dropped 7; count of bases not matched to a gene: 7. The CDR3 DNA is TGTGCCAGCAGTTTAGCGGACAGGGGGCGCTTAAATGAGCAGTTCTTC. It yields the protein CASSLADRGRLNEQFF. The full variable domain, with the rest looked up from reference TRBV28 and TRBJ2-1, is DVKVTQSSRYLVKRTGEKVFLECVQDMDHENMFWYRQDPGLGLRLIYFSYDVKMKEKGDIPEGYSVSREKKERFSLILESASTNQTSMYLCASSLADRGRLNEQFFGPGTRLTVL.

V usage is TRBV27 and J usage is TRBJ1-1; TRBD1 is a possible D gene (5 bases). Germline V gene data show CDR1 as MNHEY and CDR2 as SMNVEV (reference sequence). V was trimmed by 1 base and J by 3 bases, leaving 9 bases between them. The CDR3 consists of 14 residues. The CDR3: CASSLLKGDTEAFF. DNA of the CDR3: TGTGCCAGCAGTTTATTGAAAGGGGACACTGAAGCTTTCTTT.

The genes are TRBV12-3 or TRBV12-4 and TRBJ2-7, with D perhaps matching TRBD2 (5 bases). This CDR3 has 12 amino acids. Trimming pared 4 bases from V and 3 bases from J, leaving 7 bases between. The chain's CDR3 is CASSSGIYEQYF. The CDR3 DNA reads as TGTGCCAGCAGTTCGGGGATCTACGAGCAGTACTTC.

The chain carries TRBV24-1 and TRBJ2-7, with 10 bases lining up with TRBD1. CDR3 length: 15 residues. The germline CDR1 and CDR2 sequences are KGHDR and SFDVKD. The junction had 10 bases not matched to a gene; V was cut back by 5 bases and J by 7 bases. The CDR3 bases are TGTGCCACCAGTGGCCTGACAGGGGGCTCGTGGGAGCAGTACTTC. This codes for CATSGLTGGSWEQYF.

The chain recombines TRBV23-1 with TRBJ2-5, with 8 bases identical to TRBD2. TRBV23-1 falls under the ORF class, with uncertain function. J lost 5 bases, V lost 0 bases, and 8 bases had no gene match. The CDR3 runs to 16 residues. The CDR3 coding sequence is TGCGCCAGCAGTCAATCGTCGCCGGGGGGGCAGGAGACCCAGTACTTC. Translating it yields CASSQSSPGGQETQYF.

This chain joins TRBV12-5 and TRBJ1-4; D is uncertain. The length of the CDR3 is 19 residues. In germline, CDR1 is LGHNT, CDR2 FRNRAP. Trimming shortened V by 0 bases and J by 4 bases, and 21 bases separated the two germline ends. Here the CDR3 reads CASGLVQKSRRSHNEKLFF. DNA of the CDR3: TGTGCTAGTGGTTTGGTCCAGAAGAGCCGCCGGAGCCATAATGAAAAACTGTTTTTT.

CDR3 bases: TGTGCCAGCAGCCCACTCCAATCCACAGATACGCAGTATTTT. Residues: CASSPLQSTDTQYF. The chain recombines TRBV11-2 with TRBJ2-3; D gene unclear. Germline CDR1 is SGHAT and CDR2 is FQNNGV. V dropped 5 bases and J dropped 2 bases, with 11 bases sitting between them. This CDR3 has 14 amino acids.

The chain carries TRBV30 and TRBJ1-1; D is perhaps TRBD1 (6 bases). CDR3 length: 13 residues. Trimming removed 5 bases at V and 5 bases at J, with 15 bases between. Germline values: CDR1 GTSNPN, CDR2 SVGIG (reference sequence). CDR3 region: CAWATQGFTEAFF. Written as DNA, the CDR3 is TGTGCCTGGGCAACACAGGGATTTACTGAAGCTTTCTTT.

The chain combines TRBV11-2 with TRBJ2-3; 7 bases are shared with TRBD1. CDR3 length equals 14 residues. The V gene's germline CDR1 is SGHAT and CDR2 FQNNGV. J gave up 1 base and V 4 bases, and 2 bases lay outside the gene matches. The CDR3 sequence: CASSSGQGTDTQYF. The DNA of the CDR3 is TGTGCCAGCAGCTCCGGACAGGGCACAGATACGCAGTATTTT.

This clone was recorded only once. The V gene is TRBV19, the J gene TRBJ2-7, with D perhaps matching TRBD1 (5 bases). V was clipped by 5 bases and J by 0 bases, with 11 bases between them. This CDR3 has 14 residues. CDR1 LNHDA and CDR2 SQIVND come from the germline V gene (reference sequence). CDR3 loop: CASSVSTASYEQYF. The CDR3 region has the DNA TGTGCCAGTAGTGTCTCGACAGCCTCCTACGAGCAGTACTTC.

This clone showed up just once. The rearrangement links TRBV18 to TRBJ1-1; 11 bases map to TRBD1. With 0 bases clipped from V and 5 bases from J, the junction kept 2 bases outside the gene matches. The length of the CDR3 is 15 residues. Per germline, CDR1 KGHSH and CDR2 LQKENI. Written as DNA, the CDR3 is TGTGCCAGCTCACCACCGGGACAGGGGGGGACTGAAGCTTTCTTT. This codes for CASSPPGQGGTEAFF. Filled out from reference TRBV18 and TRBJ1-1, the complete variable domain reads NAGVMQNPRHLVRRRGQEARLRCSPMKGHSHVYWYRQLPEEGLKFMVYLQKENIIDESGMPKERFSAEFPKEGPSILRIQQVVRGDSAAYFCASSPPGQGGTEAFFGQGTRLTVV.

J is TRBJ1-5 and V is TRBV6-5; 8 bases match TRBD1. The J segment lost 5 bases and the V segment lost 9 bases, leaving 6 bases of the junction unmatched. CDR1 MNHEY and CDR2 SVGAGI come from the germline V gene. CDR3 length: 13 residues. CDR3 sequence: CASAGGEYQPQHF. CDR3 nucleotides: TGTGCCAGTGCAGGGGGCGAGTATCAGCCCCAGCATTTT.

The V and J genes are TRBV6-5 and TRBJ1-1, with D tentatively TRBD1 (5 bases). CDR1 and CDR2 from the germline V gene are MNHEY and SVGAGI. Trimming left V 4 bases short and J 0 bases short, with 12 bases between. This CDR3 is 15 amino acids long. In DNA form, the CDR3 reads TGTGCCAGCAGTTCTCCGGACAATATGAACACTGAAGCTTTCTTT. This gives the protein CASSSPDNMNTEAFF.

V and J are TRBV27 and TRBJ1-2; D is undetermined. Trimming took off 6 bases at V and 5 bases at J, with 19 bases between the two ends. Germline V gene sequence: CDR1 MNHEY, CDR2 SMNVEV (reference sequence). The CDR3 loop spans 15 amino acids. The CDR3 DNA sequence: TGTGCCAGCAGATACACAGCCACCCCATCGTATGGCTACACCTTC. Its protein is CASRYTATPSYGYTF.